The 8 T cell receptor beta chains listed next were all sequenced from one sample in a study of OX40 agonist ivuxolimab in advanced cancers. The assay was immunoSEQ multiplex PCR, and TCRdb's table has in-frame clones only and misses some. This table holds roughly 70,000 clones, about 81% found once. Sample: CD4+ or CD8+ T cells sorted from blood, taken in a trial of the OX40 agonist ivuxolimab. These receptors originate from an adult with an advanced solid tumor such as melanoma, head and neck, liver or kidney cancer.

The chain employs TRBV18 and TRBJ2-1, with D possibly matching TRBD1 (5 bases). The V end was cut by 6 bases, the J end by 6 bases, with 12 bases between. Per the germline V gene, CDR1 is KGHSH and CDR2 is LQKENI. CDR3 size: 13 residues. The CDR3 loop is CASSSTGGNEQFF. In nucleotides, the CDR3 is TGTGCCAGCTCGTCAACAGGTGGCAATGAGCAGTTCTTC.

Written as DNA, the CDR3 is TGTGCCAGCAGCTTTACGGCGGGGGCCCAAACCTACAATGAGCAGTTCTTC. Amino acid sequence: CASSFTAGAQTYNEQFF. This chain uses TRBV7-6 with TRBJ2-1, with a tentative D call TRBD2 (7 bases). Trimming stripped 3 bases from V and 2 bases from J, with 17 bases between. CDR1 is SGHVS, CDR2 FNYEAQ, per germline. The CDR3 runs to 17 residues.

Only one count was recorded for this clone. One end of the junction varies from germline; a read error may be responsible. The V and J genes are TRBV10-2 and TRBJ2-2; D gene uncertain. The CDR3 is made up of 13 amino acids. Germline V CDR1 and CDR2: WSHSY, SAAADI. For the CDR3, the DNA is TGCGCCGGCAGAGGCGAGTCCACCGGGGAGCTGTTTTTT. This encodes CAGRGESTGELFF.

This clone showed up just once. CDR3 bases: TGTGCCAGCAGTCGGGGACAATCTGGAAACACCATATATTTT. Its translation is CASSRGQSGNTIYF. The chain carries TRBV6-5 and TRBJ1-3; weak D call: TRBD1 (6 bases). The CDR3 sequence is 14 residues long. V shed 5 bases and J shed 1 base, with 9 bases lying between them. Germline CDR1 reads MNHEY; CDR2 reads SVGAGI.

The rearrangement uses TRBV29-1 and TRBJ1-1; no firm D call. The CDR3 sequence is 12 residues long. Germline CDR1 and CDR2: SQVTM and ANQGSEA. The V and J ends lost 4 bases and 7 bases respectively, with 13 bases between them. CDR3 nucleotide sequence: TGCAGCGTTGGCCGGACCCCCAGTGAAGCTTTCTTT. It yields the protein CSVGRTPSEAFF.

The rearrangement links TRBV27 to TRBJ2-1, with D maybe TRBD2 (6 bases). The CDR3 totals 17 residues. V shed 4 bases and J shed 4 bases, with 20 bases lying between them. CDR1 is MNHEY, CDR2 SMNVEV, per germline (reference sequence). CDR3 bases: TGTGCCAGCAGTTCACTCCGGAACGGGGGAAAGTACAATGAGCAGTTCTTC. Protein sequence: CASSSLRNGGKYNEQFF.

The rearrangement joins TRBV29-1 to TRBJ1-2; TRBD1 aligns across 11 bases. The V gene's germline CDR1 is SQVTM and CDR2 ANQGSEA. Germline trimming cut 6 bases from V and 8 bases from J; bases unmatched to any gene: 8. This CDR3 is built from 13 residues. The CDR3 DNA follows: TGCAGCGTCGGACAGGGGGCATGGGAGGGCTACACCTTC. Protein: CSVGQGAWEGYTF.

The V gene is TRBV2, the J gene TRBJ1-4, with D possibly TRBD1 on 5 matching bases. Germline-derived CDR1 and CDR2 are SNHLY and FYNNEI. There are 15 residues in the CDR3. Trimming removed 6 bases at V and 6 bases at J, with 17 bases between. The chain's CDR3 is CASSSAAGRDEKLFF. CDR3 nucleotide sequence: TGTGCCAGCAGCTCCGCAGCAGGGAGGGATGAAAAACTGTTTTTT.